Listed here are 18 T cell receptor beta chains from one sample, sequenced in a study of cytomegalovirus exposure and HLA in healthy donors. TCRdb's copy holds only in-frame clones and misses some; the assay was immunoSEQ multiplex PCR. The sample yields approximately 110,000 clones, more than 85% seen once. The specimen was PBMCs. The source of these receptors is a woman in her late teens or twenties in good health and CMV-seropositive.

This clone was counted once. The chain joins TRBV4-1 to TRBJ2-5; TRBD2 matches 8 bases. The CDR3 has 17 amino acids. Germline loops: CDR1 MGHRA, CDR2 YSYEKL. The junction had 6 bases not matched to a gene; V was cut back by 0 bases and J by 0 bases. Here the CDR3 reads CASSQELSGGYQETQYF. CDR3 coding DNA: TGCGCCAGCAGCCAAGAGTTGAGCGGGGGTTACCAAGAGACCCAGTACTTC.

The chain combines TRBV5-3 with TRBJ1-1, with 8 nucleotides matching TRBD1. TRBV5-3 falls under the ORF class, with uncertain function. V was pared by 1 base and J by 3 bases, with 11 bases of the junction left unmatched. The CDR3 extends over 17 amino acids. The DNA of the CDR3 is TGTGCCAGAAGCTTGACTAAATCAGGGGGCGCTTACACTGAAGCTTTCTTT. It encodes CARSLTKSGGAYTEAFF.

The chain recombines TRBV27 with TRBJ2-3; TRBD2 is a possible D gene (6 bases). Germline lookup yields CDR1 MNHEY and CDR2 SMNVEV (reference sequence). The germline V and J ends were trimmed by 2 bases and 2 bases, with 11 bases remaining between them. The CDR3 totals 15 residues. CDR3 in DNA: TGTGCCAGCAGTTTAGGGCGGGGAACCACAGATACGCAGTATTTT. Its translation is CASSLGRGTTDTQYF.

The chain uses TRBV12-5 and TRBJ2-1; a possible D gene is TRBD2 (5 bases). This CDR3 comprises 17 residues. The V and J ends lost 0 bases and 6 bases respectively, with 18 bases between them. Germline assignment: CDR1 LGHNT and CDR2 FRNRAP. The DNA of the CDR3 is TGTGCTAGTGGTTTGGTACCGGCCTGGACTTCTTTCAATGAGCAGTTCTTC. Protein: CASGLVPAWTSFNEQFF.

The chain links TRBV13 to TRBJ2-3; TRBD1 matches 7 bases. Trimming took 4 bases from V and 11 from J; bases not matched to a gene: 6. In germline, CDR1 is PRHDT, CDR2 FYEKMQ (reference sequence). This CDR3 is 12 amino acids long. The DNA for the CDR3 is TGTGCCAGCAGCTCGGACAGGTCTGGGCAGTATTTT. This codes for CASSSDRSGQYF.

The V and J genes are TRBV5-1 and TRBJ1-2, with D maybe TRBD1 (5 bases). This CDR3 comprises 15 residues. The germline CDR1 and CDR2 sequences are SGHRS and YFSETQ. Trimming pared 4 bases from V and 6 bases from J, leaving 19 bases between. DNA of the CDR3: TGCGCCAGCAGCGGAGGCTGGGGGGACGGAGATGGCTACACCTTC. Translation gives CASSGGWGDGDGYTF.

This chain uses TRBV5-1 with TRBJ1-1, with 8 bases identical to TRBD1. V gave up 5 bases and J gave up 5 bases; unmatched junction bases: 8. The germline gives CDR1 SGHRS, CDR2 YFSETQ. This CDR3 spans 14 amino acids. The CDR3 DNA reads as TGCGCCAGCAGGGACGGACAGGGTAGGACTGAAGCTTTCTTT. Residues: CASRDGQGRTEAFF.

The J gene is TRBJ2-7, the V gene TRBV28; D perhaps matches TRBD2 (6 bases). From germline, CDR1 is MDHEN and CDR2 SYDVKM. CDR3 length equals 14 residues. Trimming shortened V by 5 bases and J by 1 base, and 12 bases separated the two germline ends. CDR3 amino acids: CASSAPRGSYEQYF. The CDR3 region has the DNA TGTGCCAGCAGTGCCCCACGGGGGTCCTACGAGCAGTACTTC.

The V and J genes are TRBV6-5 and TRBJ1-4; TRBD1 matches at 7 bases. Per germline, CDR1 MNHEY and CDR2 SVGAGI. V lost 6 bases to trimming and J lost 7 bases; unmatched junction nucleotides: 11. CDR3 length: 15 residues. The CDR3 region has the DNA TGTGCCAGCAGCCGAGACAGGGTCTGGGGTGAAAAACTGTTTTTT. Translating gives CASSRDRVWGEKLFF.

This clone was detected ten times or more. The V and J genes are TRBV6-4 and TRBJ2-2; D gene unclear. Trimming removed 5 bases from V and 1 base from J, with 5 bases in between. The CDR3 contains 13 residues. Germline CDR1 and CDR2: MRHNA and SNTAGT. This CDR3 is CASSRGNTGELFF. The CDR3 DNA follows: TGTGCCAGCAGTAGAGGGAACACCGGGGAGCTGTTTTTT.

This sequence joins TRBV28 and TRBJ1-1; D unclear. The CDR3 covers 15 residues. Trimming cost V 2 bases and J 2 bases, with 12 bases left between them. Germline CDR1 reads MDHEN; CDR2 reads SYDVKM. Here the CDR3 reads CASSLGIGLNTEAFF. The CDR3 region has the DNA TGTGCCAGCAGTTTAGGTATCGGTCTTAACACTGAAGCTTTCTTT.

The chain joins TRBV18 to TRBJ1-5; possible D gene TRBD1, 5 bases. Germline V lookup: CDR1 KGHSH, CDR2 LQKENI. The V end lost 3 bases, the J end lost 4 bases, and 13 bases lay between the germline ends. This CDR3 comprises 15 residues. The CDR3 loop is CASSPFGAENQPQHF. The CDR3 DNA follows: TGTGCCAGCTCACCGTTTGGGGCAGAGAATCAGCCCCAGCATTTT.

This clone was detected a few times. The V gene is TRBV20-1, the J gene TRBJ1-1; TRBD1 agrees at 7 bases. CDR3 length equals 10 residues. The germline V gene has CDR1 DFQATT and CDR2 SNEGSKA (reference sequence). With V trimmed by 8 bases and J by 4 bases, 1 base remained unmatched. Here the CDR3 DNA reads TGCAGTCCAGGGGGCACTGAAGCTTTCTTT. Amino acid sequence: CSPGGTEAFF.

The CDR3 region has the DNA TGTGCCAGCAGGACGTTGCGGGGGGGCTACGAGCAGTACTTC. Translating it yields CASRTLRGGYEQYF. The V and J genes are TRBV11-2 and TRBJ2-7; 9 nucleotides align to TRBD2. The J segment lost 3 bases and the V segment lost 6 bases, leaving 6 bases of the junction unmatched. CDR3 size: 14 residues. Per the germline V gene, CDR1 is SGHAT and CDR2 is FQNNGV.

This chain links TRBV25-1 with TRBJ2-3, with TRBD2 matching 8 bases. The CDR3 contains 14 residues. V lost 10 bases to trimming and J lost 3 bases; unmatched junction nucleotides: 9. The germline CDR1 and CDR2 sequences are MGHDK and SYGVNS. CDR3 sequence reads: CATTERERTDTQYF. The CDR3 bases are TGTGCCACCACAGAGCGGGAGCGTACAGATACGCAGTATTTT.

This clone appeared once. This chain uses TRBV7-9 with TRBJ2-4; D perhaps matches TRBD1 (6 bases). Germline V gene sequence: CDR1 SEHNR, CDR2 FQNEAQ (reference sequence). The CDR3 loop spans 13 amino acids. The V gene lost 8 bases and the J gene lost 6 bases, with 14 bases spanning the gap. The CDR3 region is CASGEDSRNIQYF. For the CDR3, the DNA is TGTGCCAGCGGCGAGGACAGTCGAAACATTCAGTACTTC.

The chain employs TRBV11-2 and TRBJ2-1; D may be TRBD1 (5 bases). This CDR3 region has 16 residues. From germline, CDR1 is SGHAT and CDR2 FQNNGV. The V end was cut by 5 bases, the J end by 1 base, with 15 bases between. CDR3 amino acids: CASSGWQGRSYNEQFF. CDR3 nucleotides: TGTGCCAGCAGCGGGTGGCAGGGTAGGTCCTACAATGAGCAGTTCTTC.

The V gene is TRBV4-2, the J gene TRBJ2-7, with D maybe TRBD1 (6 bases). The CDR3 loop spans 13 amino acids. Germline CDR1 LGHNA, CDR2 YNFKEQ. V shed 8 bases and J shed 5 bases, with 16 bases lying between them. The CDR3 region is CASGGAGVDEQYF. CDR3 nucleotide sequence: TGTGCCAGCGGTGGGGCAGGGGTCGACGAGCAGTACTTC.